Listed below are T cell receptor beta chains from one sample, sequenced in a study of T cell changes during pregnancy in multiple sclerosis. Here immunoSEQ multiplex PCR was the method, and the copy in TCRdb shows in-frame clones only, minus some. Counted here are around 85,000 clones, around 90% occurring once; the ten biggest clones make up 3.5% to 4%. The starting material was PBMCs, obtained in the first trimester of pregnancy. These TCRs come from a female donor in good health, serving as a control in a pregnancy study. Some clones in this sample may be carry-over from other donors' samples. Both conserved end residues are part of each CDR3. D genes are given only for firm matches. Some rows mark clone size as missing; the rest say once, few, many or name a class of expanded clone.

clone size	D gene	V gene	J gene	CDR3 protein	CDR3 DNA
-	TRBD1	TRBV5-6	TRBJ1-3	CASSLRGPGNTIYF	TGTGCCAGCAGCCTCAGGGGGCCTGGAAACACCATATATTTT
-	-	TRBV4-2	TRBJ2-3	CASSQEAGRADTQYF	TGTGCCAGCAGCCAAGAGGCGGGACGGGCAGATACGCAGTATTTT
-	-	TRBV5-4	TRBJ2-7	CASSRGQGEQYF	TGTGCCAGCAGCCGAGGCCAGGGCGAGCAGTACTTC
-	TRBD1	TRBV6-6	TRBJ2-7	CASRDRETDEQYF	TGTGCCAGCAGGGACAGGGAGACCGACGAGCAGTACTTC
-	TRBD1	TRBV4-2	TRBJ1-5	CASSLSRQGGNQPQHF	TGTGCCAGCAGCCTCAGCCGGCAGGGGGGAAATCAGCCCCAGCATTTT
-	TRBD2	TRBV5-1	TRBJ2-5	CASSLVDAGGGVGTQYF	TGCGCCAGCAGCTTGGTTGACGCCGGCGGGGGGGTCGGGACCCAGTACTTC
-	-	TRBV2	TRBJ2-3	CASSDRGGVTDTQYF	TGTGCCAGCAGTGATAGGGGGGGCGTGACAGATACGCAGTATTTT
-	TRBD1	TRBV20-1	TRBJ2-7	CSARGQGSSYF	TGCAGTGCTAGGGGACAGGGTTCATCGTACTTC
once	TRBD1	TRBV28	TRBJ2-7	CASKTGQGVYEQYF	TGTGCCAGTAAGACAGGGCAGGGGGTCTACGAGCAGTACTTC
-	TRBD2	TRBV5-1	TRBJ2-3	CASSLGQLAGGITDTQYF	TGCGCCAGCAGCTTGGGGCAACTAGCGGGAGGGATAACAGATACGCAGTATTTT
once	TRBD1	TRBV5-8	TRBJ1-5	CASSLTGGVYQPQHF	TGTGCCAGCAGCTTGACAGGGGGTGTTTATCAGCCCCAGCATTTT
-	-	TRBV18	TRBJ2-2	CASSPPAGHTGELFF	TGTGCCAGCTCACCACCAGCGGGTCACACCGGGGAGCTGTTTTTT
-	TRBD1	TRBV9	TRBJ1-1	CASSLGTGDTEAFF	TGTGCCAGCAGCTTGGGGACAGGGGATACTGAAGCTTTCTTT
-	TRBD2	TRBV11-1	TRBJ2-2	CASSLVLAGVSGELFF	TGTGCCAGCAGCTTAGTCCTAGCGGGAGTTAGCGGGGAGCTGTTTTTT
-	-	TRBV19	TRBJ1-1	CASSRTRENTEAFF	TGTGCCAGTAGTAGAACGCGGGAAAACACTGAAGCTTTCTTT
-	TRBD1	TRBV5-1	TRBJ2-7	CASSTTGTYEQYF	TGCGCCAGCAGCACGACAGGGACCTACGAGCAGTACTTC
once	-	TRBV21-1	TRBJ1-5	CASSKYRANQPQHF	TGTGCCAGCAGCAAATACAGGGCCAACCAGCCCCAGCATTTT
-	-	TRBV18	TRBJ1-1	CASSPKITGSGTEAFF	TGTGCCAGCTCACCAAAAATAACAGGGAGCGGCACTGAAGCTTTCTTT
-	-	TRBV9	TRBJ2-7	CASSADSWGYEQYF	TGTGCCAGCAGCGCGGACTCCTGGGGCTACGAGCAGTACTTC
few	-	TRBV6-5	TRBJ1-1	CASRDSTEAFF	TGTGCCAGCAGGGACTCCACTGAAGCTTTCTTT
-	-	TRBV19	TRBJ2-2	CASSIDRGFDGELFF	TGTGCCAGTAGTATAGATCGGGGATTCGACGGGGAGCTGTTTTTT
-	-	TRBV15	TRBJ2-1	CATSREDWRNEQFF	TGTGCCACCAGCAGAGAGGACTGGCGGAATGAGCAGTTCTTC
-	TRBD2	TRBV7-9	TRBJ2-1	CASSLTSGGEEQFF	TGTGCCAGCAGCTTGACTAGCGGGGGAGAGGAGCAGTTCTTC
-	-	TRBV28	TRBJ1-4	CAKPGLFF	TGTGCCAAACCGGGATTGTTTTTT
once	TRBD2	TRBV2	TRBJ2-2	CASRRGGGVGELFF	TGTGCCAGCAGACGGGGGGGCGGGGTCGGGGAGCTGTTTTTT
-	-	TRBV9	TRBJ2-3	CASSVSGGASTDTQYF	TGTGCCAGCAGCGTTTCTGGGGGCGCGAGCACAGATACGCAGTATTTT
once	TRBD1	TRBV29-1	TRBJ1-4	CSVEGRTGGANEKLFF	TGCAGCGTTGAAGGCCGGACAGGGGGTGCTAATGAAAAACTGTTTTTT
-	-	TRBV27	TRBJ2-3	CASREAGRPDTQYF	TGTGCCAGCAGAGAAGCGGGCCGGCCAGATACGCAGTATTTT
-	-	TRBV7-2	TRBJ1-2	CASSLAQANYGYTF	TGTGCCAGCAGCTTAGCTCAGGCTAACTATGGCTACACCTTC
-	-	TRBV7-9	TRBJ1-2	CASTLLGGDGYTF	TGTGCCAGCACCCTTTTGGGGGGTGATGGCTACACCTTC
once	-	TRBV28	TRBJ1-1	CASSTQVGYTMNTEAFF	TGTGCCAGCAGCACACAGGTGGGCTATACTATGAACACTGAAGCTTTCTTT
-	TRBD1	TRBV7-3	TRBJ1-1	CASSLTGVGVNTEAFF	TGTGCCAGCAGCTTGACAGGGGTGGGGGTGAACACTGAAGCTTTCTTT
-	-	TRBV11-2	TRBJ2-3	CASSLGPGGDTQYF	TGTGCCAGCAGCTTAGGGCCGGGTGGGGATACGCAGTATTTT